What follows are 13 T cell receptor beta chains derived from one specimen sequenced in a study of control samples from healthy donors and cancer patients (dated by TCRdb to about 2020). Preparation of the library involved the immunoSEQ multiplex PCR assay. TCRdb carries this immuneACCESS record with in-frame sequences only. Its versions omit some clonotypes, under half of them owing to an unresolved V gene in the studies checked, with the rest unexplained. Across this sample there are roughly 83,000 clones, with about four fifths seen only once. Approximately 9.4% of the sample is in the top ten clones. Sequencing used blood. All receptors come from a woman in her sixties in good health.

The CDR3 region has the DNA TGTGCCAGCCAAGCGGACAGGGTCAATTCACCCCTCCACTTT. Its protein is CASQADRVNSPLHF. This chain joins TRBV11-2 and TRBJ1-6, with 8 bases fitting TRBD1. V lost 8 bases and J lost 7; bases outside the gene matches: 7. The V gene's germline CDR1 is SGHAT and CDR2 FQNNGV. This CDR3 region has 14 residues.

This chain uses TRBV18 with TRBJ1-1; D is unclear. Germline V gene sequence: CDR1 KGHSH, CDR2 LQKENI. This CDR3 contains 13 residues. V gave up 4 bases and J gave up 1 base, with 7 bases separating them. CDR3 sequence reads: CASSLTANTEAFF. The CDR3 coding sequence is TGTGCCAGCTCACTCACAGCGAACACTGAAGCTTTCTTT.

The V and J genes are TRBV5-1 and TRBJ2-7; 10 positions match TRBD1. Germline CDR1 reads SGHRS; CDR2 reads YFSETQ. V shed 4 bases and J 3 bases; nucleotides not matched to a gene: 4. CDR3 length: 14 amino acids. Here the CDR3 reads CASSRDRGIYEQYF. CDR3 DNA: TGCGCCAGCAGCCGGGACAGGGGTATCTACGAGCAGTACTTC.

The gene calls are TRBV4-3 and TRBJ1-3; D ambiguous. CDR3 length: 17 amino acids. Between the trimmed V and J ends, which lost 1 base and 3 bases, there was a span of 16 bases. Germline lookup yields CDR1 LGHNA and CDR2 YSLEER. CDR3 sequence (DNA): TGCGCCAGCAGCCAAGCCCTCTCTAGTGGGGTTGGAAACACCATATATTTT. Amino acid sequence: CASSQALSSGVGNTIYF.

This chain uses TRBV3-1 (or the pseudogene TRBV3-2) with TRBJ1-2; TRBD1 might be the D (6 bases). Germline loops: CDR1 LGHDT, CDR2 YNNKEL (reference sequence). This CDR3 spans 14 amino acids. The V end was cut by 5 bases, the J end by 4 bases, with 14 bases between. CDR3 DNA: TGTGCCAGCAGCTATACCCGGGACACCTATGGCTACACCTTC. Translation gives CASSYTRDTYGYTF.

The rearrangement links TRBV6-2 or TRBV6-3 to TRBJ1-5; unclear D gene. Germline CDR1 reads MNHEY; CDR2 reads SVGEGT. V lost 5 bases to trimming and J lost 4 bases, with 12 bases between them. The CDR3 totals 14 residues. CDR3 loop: CASSKFAVNQPQHF. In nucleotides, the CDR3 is TGTGCCAGCAGTAAATTCGCGGTTAATCAGCCCCAGCATTTT.

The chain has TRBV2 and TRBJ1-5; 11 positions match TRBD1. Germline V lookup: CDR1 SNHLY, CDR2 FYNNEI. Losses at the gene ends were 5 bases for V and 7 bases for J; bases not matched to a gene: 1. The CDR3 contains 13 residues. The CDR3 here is CASSWDRGQPQHF. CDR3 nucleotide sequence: TGTGCCAGCAGTTGGGACAGGGGGCAGCCCCAGCATTTT.

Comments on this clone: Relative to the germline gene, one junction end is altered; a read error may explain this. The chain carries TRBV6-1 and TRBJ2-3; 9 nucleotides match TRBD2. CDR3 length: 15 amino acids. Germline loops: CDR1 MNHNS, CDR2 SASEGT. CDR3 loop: CASSQAGGLTDTQYF. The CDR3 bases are TGTGCCAGCAGTCAAGCGGGGGGCCTCACAGATACGCAGTATTTT.

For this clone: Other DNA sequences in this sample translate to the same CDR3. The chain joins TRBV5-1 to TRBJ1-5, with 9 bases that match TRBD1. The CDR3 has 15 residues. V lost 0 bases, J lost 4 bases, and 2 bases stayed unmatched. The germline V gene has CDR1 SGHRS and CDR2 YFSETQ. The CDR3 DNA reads TGCGCCAGCAGCTTGGAAGGACAGGGGAATCAGCCCCAGCATTTT. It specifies CASSLEGQGNQPQHF.

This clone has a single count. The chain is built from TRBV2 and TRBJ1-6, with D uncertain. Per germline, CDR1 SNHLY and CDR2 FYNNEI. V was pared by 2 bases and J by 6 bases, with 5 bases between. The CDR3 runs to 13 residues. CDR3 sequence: CASSETRNSPLHF. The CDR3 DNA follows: TGTGCCAGCAGTGAAACTCGTAATTCACCCCTCCACTTT.

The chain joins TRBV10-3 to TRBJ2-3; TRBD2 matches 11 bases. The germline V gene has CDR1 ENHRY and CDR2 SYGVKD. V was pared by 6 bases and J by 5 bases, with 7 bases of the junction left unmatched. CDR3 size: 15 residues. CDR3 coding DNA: TGTGCCATCAGCCTTAGCGGGGGGGAAGGAGATACGCAGTATTTT. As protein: CAISLSGGEGDTQYF.

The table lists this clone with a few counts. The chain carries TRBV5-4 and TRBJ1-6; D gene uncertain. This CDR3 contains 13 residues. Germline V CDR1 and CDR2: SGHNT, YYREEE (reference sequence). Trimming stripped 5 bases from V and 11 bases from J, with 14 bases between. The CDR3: CASRDVREAPLHF. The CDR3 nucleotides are TGTGCCAGCAGGGACGTAAGGGAGGCACCCCTCCACTTT.

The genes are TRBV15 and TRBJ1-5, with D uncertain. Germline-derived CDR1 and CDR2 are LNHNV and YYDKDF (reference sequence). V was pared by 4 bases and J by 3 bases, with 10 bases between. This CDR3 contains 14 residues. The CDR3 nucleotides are TGTGCCACCAGCACAGACCCTACCAATCAGCCCCAGCATTTT. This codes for CATSTDPTNQPQHF.